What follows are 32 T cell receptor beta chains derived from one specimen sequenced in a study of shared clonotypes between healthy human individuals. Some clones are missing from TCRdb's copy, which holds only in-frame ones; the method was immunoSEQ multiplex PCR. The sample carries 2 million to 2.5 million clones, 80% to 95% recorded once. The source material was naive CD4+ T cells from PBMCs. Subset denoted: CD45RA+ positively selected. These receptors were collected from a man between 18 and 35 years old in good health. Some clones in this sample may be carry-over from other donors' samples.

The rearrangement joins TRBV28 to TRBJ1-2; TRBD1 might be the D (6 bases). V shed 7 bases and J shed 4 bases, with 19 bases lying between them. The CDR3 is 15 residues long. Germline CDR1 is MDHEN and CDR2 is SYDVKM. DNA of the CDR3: TGTGCCAGCAATAACAGACAGGCCACGTTCTATGGCTACACCTTC. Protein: CASNNRQATFYGYTF.

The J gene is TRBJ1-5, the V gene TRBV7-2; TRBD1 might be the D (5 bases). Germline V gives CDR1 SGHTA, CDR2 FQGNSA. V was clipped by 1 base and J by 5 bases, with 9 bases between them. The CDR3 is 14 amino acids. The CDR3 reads CASSLVGTDQPQHF. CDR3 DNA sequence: TGTGCCAGCAGCTTAGTGGGGACGGATCAGCCCCAGCATTTT.

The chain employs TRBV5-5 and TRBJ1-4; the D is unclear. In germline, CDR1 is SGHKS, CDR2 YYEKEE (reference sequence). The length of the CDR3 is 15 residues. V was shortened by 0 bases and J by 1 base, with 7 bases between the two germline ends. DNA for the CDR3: TGTGCCAGCAGCTTGGGGGGAGGAACTAATGAAAAACTGTTTTTT. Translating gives CASSLGGGTNEKLFF.

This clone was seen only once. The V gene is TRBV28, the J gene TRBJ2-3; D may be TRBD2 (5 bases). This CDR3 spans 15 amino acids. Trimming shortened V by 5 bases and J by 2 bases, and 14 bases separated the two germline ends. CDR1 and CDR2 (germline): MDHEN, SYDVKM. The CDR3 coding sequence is TGTGCCAGCAGTGGGAGTCGCGGCTTCACAGATACGCAGTATTTT. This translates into CASSGSRGFTDTQYF.

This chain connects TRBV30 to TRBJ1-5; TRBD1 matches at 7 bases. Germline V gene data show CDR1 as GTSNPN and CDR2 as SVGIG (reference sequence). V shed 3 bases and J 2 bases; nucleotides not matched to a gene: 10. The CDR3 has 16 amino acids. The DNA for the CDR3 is TGTGCCTGGAGGGGTATGGGTACAGGGGGCAATCAGCCCCAGCATTTT. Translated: CAWRGMGTGGNQPQHF.

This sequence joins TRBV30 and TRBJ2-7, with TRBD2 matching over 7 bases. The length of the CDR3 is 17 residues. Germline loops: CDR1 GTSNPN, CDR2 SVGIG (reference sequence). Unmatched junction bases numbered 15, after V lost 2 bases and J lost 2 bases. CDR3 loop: CAWSTIREAETPYEQYF. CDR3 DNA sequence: TGTGCCTGGAGTACCATCCGGGAGGCAGAAACACCCTACGAGCAGTACTTC.

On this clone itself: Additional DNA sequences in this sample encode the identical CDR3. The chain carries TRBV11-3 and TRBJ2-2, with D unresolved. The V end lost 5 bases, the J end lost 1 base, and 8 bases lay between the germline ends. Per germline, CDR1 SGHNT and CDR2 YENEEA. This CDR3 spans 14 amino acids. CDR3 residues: CASSARWNTGELFF. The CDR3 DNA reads TGTGCCAGCAGCGCGAGGTGGAACACCGGGGAGCTGTTTTTT.

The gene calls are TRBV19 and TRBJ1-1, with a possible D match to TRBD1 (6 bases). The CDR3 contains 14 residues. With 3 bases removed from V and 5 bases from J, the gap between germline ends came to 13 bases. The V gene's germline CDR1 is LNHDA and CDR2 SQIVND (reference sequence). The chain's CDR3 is CASSIPTGYTEAFF. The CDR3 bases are TGTGCCAGTAGTATCCCTACAGGGTATACTGAAGCTTTCTTT.

In nucleotides, the CDR3 is TGCGCCAGCCGGCCGAGTTGGGGTCTAGCGGGAGAGGGCAATGAGCAGTTCTTC. Its translation is CASRPSWGLAGEGNEQFF. The chain combines TRBV4-1 with TRBJ2-1; 10 nucleotides line up with TRBD2. The CDR3 extends over 18 amino acids. The ends lost 8 bases at V and 6 bases at J; junction bases unmatched: 19. Germline loops: CDR1 MGHRA, CDR2 YSYEKL.

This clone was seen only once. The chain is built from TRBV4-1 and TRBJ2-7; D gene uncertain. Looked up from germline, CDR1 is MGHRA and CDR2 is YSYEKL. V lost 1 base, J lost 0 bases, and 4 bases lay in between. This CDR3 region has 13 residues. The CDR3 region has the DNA TGCGCCAGCAGCCAAGTTGCCTCCTACGAGCAGTACTTC. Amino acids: CASSQVASYEQYF.

The CDR3 nucleotides are TGTGCCAGCAGCTTAGGGGACAGCGTCTACGAGCAGTACTTC. It is translated as CASSLGDSVYEQYF. The chain carries TRBV7-9 and TRBJ2-7; 7 bases are shared with TRBD1. CDR1 SEHNR and CDR2 FQNEAQ come from the germline V gene (reference sequence). The CDR3 is 14 residues long. V lost 1 base and J lost 3; bases outside the gene matches: 3.

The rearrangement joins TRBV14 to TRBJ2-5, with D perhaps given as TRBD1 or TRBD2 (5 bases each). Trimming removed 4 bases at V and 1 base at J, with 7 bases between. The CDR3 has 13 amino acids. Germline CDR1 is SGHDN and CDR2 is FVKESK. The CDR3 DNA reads TGTGCCAGCAGCCGGGACCTCCAAGAGACCCAGTACTTC. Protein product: CASSRDLQETQYF. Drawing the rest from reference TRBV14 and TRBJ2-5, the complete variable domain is EAGVTQFPSHSVIEKGQTVTLRCDPISGHDNLYWYRRVMGKEIKFLLHFVKESKQDESGMPNNRFLAERTGGTYSTLKVQPAELEDSGVYFCASSRDLQETQYFGPGTRLLVL.

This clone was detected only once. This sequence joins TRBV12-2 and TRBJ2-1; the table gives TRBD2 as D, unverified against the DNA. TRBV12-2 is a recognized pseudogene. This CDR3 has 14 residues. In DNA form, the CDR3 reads TGTGCAAGTCGACGAAGTTTATCCGGCAATGAGCAGTTCTTC. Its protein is CASRRSLSGNEQFF.

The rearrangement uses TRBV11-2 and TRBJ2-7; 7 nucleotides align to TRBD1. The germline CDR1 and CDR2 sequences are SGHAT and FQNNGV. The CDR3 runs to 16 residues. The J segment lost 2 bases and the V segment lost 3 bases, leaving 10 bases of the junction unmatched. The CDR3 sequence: CASSLDVTGLPYEQYF. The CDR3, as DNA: TGTGCCAGCAGCTTGGACGTGACAGGGCTGCCCTACGAGCAGTACTTC.

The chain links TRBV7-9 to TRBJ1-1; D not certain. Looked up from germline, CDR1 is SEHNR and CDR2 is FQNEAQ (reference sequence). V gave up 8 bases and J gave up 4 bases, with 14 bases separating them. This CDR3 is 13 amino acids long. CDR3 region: CASGSGLGTEAFF. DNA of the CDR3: TGTGCCAGCGGATCAGGTTTGGGCACTGAAGCTTTCTTT. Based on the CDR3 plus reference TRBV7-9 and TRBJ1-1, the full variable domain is DTGVSQNPRHKITKRGQNVTFRCDPISEHNRLYWYRQTLGQGPEFLTYFQNEAQLEKSRLLSDRFSAERPKGSFSTLEIQRTEQGDSAMYLCASGSGLGTEAFFGQGTRLTVV.

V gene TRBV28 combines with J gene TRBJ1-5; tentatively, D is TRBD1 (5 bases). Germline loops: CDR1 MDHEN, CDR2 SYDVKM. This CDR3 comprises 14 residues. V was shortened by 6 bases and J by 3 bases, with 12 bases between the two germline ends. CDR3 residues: CASSRQRNNQPQHF. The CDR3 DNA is TGTGCCAGCAGCAGACAGAGAAACAATCAGCCCCAGCATTTT.

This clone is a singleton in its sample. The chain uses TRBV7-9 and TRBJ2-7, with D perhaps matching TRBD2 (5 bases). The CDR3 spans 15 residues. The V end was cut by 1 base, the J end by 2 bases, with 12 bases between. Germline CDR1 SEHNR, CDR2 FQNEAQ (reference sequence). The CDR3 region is CASSLVGLLTYEQYF. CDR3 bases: TGTGCCAGCAGCTTAGTCGGACTCCTAACCTACGAGCAGTACTTC.

The CDR3 spells CASSLVNSWEQYF. CDR3 bases: TGTGCCAGCAGCTTGGTTAACAGTTGGGAGCAGTACTTC. The chain carries TRBV5-4 and TRBJ2-7; D gene unclear. Trimming cost V 0 bases and J 7 bases, with 11 bases left between them. Per germline, CDR1 SGHNT and CDR2 YYREEE (reference sequence). The CDR3 extends over 13 amino acids.

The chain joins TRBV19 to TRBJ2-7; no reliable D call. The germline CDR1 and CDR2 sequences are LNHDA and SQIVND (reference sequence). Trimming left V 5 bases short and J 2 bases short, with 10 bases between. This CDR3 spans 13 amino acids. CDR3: CASSQDGAYEQYF. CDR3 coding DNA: TGTGCCAGTAGTCAAGACGGAGCCTACGAGCAGTACTTC.

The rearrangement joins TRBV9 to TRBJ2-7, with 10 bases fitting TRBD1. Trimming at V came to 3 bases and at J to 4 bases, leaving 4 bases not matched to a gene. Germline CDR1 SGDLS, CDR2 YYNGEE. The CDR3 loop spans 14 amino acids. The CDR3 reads CASSARTGGYEQYF. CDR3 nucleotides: TGTGCCAGCAGCGCGCGGACAGGGGGTTACGAGCAGTACTTC. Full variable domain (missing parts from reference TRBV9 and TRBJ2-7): DSGVTQTPKHLITATGQRVTLRCSPRSGDLSVYWYQQSLDQGLQFLIQYYNGEERAKGNILERFSAQQFPDLHSELNLSSLELGDSALYFCASSARTGGYEQYFGPGTRLTVT.

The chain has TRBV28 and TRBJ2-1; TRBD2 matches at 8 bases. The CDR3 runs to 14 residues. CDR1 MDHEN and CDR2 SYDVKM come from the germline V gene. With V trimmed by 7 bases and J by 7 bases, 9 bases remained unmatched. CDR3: CASTSGGLGNEQFF. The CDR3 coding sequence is TGTGCCAGCACGAGCGGGGGCTTGGGGAATGAGCAGTTCTTC.

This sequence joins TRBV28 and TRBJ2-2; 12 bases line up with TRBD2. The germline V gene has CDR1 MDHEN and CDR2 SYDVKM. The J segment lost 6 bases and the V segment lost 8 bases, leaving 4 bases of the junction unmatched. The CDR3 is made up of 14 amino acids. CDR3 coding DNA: TGTGCCAGCTTTACTAGCGGGAGGTCCGGGGAGCTGTTTTTT. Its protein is CASFTSGRSGELFF.

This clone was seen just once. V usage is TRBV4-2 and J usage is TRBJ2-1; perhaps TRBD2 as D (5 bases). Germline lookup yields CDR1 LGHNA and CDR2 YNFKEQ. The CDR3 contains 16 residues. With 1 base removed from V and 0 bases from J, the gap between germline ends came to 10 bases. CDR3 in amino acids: CASSQAGLSSYNEQFF. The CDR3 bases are TGTGCCAGCAGCCAAGCGGGGTTAAGCTCCTACAATGAGCAGTTCTTC.

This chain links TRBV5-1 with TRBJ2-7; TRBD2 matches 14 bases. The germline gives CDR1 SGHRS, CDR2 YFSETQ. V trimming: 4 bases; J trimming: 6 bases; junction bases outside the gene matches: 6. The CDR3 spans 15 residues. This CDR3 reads CASSVGLAGVLEQYF. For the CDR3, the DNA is TGCGCCAGCAGCGTGGGACTAGCGGGAGTTCTCGAGCAGTACTTC.

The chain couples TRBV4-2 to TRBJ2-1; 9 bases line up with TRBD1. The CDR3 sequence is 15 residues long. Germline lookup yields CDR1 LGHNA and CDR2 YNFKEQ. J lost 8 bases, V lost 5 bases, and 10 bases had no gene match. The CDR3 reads CASSRSGQGKDEQFF. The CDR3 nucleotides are TGTGCCAGCAGCAGATCGGGACAGGGTAAGGATGAGCAGTTCTTC.

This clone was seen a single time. The CDR3 DNA follows: TGTGCCAGCAGCTTAGCCCACCGGGACGGAGTAGGATCTGGAAACACCATATATTTT. Protein sequence: CASSLAHRDGVGSGNTIYF. This chain joins TRBV7-6 and TRBJ1-3; D may be TRBD1 (5 bases). Per germline, CDR1 SGHVS and CDR2 FNYEAQ. V was shortened by 0 bases and J by 1 base, with 19 bases between the two germline ends. The CDR3 length is 19 residues.

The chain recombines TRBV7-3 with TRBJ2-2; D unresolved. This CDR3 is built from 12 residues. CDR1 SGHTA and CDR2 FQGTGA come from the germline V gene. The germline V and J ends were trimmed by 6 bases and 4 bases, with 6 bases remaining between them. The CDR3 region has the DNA TGTGCCAGCAGTCAAAGCACCGGGGAGCTGTTTTTT. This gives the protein CASSQSTGELFF.

The CDR3 bases are TGTGCCAGCAGCCTGGGGACAGGTTCGCAGGATTCACCCCTCCACTTT. Protein sequence: CASSLGTGSQDSPLHF. The gene calls are TRBV5-6 and TRBJ1-6; TRBD1 matches at 8 bases. The CDR3 sequence is 16 residues long. The germline gives CDR1 SGHDT, CDR2 YYEEEE. V lost 4 bases, J lost 8 bases, and 11 bases stayed unmatched.

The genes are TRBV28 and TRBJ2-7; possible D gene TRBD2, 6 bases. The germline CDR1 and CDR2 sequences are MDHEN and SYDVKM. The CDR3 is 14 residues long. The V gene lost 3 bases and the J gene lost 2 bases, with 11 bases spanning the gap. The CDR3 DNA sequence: TGTGCCAGCAGTTTTCCGGGGGAGGCCTACGAGCAGTACTTC. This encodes CASSFPGEAYEQYF.

The CDR3 loop is CASSRGRGNEQFF. The DNA for the CDR3 is TGTGCCAGCAGCCGGGGGCGCGGGAATGAGCAGTTCTTC. The chain couples TRBV7-9 to TRBJ2-1; tentatively, D is TRBD1 or TRBD2 (6 bases each). V dropped 5 bases and J dropped 7 bases, with 12 bases sitting between them. CDR1 SEHNR and CDR2 FQNEAQ come from the germline V gene (reference sequence). The CDR3 has 13 residues.

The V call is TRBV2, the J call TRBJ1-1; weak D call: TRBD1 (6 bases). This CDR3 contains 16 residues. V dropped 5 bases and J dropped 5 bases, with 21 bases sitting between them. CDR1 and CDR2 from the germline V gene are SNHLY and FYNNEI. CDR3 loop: CASSRGLLWDKTEAFF. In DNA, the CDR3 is TGTGCCAGCAGTCGGGGGCTGTTGTGGGATAAGACTGAAGCTTTCTTT.

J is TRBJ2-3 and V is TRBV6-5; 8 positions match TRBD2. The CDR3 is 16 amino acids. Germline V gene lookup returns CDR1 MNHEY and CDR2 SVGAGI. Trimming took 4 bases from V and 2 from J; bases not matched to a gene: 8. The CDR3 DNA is TGTGCCAGCAGTTCCGGACTAGCCCGCACCACAGATACGCAGTATTTT. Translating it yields CASSSGLARTTDTQYF.